This TCR beta chain was found in a study of technical replicates of blood from a handful of donors. Germline values: CDR1 SGHTA, CDR2 FQGNSA. The CDR3 runs 14 residues. Trimming removed 3 bases at V and 5 bases at J, with 13 bases between. Generated by immunoSEQ multiplex PCR, the TCRdb table keeps only in-frame clones and is missing some. The sample yields 65,000 to 85,000 clones, around 90% seen once. The chain uses TRBV7-2 and TRBJ1-1; D might be TRBD1 (5 bases). Specimen: T cells isolated from PBMCs. This TCR derives from a human donor in good health. As DNA, the CDR3 is TGTGCCAGCAGCTTTGGGGGGATGAGGACTGAAGCTTTCTTT. Protein sequence: CASSFGGMRTEAFF.